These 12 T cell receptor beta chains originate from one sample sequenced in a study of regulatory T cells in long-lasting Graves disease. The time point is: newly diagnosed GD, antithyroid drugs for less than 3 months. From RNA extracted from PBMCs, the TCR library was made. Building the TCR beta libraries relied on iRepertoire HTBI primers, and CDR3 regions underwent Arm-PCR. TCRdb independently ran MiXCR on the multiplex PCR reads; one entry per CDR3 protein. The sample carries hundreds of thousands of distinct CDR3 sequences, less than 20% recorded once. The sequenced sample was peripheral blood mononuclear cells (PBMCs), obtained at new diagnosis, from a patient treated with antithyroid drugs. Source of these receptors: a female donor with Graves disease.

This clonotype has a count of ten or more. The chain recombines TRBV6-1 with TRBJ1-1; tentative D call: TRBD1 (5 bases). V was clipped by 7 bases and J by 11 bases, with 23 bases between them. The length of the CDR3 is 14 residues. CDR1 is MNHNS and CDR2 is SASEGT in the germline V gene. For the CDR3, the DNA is TGTGCCAGCACCCCTCGGGACGGACTTGATAAGGCTTTCTTT. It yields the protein CASTPRDGLDKAFF.

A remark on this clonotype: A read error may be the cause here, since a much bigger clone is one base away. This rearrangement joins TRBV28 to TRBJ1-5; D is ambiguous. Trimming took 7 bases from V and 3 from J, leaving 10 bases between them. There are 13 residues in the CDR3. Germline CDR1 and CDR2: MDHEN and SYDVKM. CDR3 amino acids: CASIPQTNQPQHF. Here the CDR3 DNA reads TGTGCCAGCATTCCCCAAACCAATCAGCCCCAGCATTTT.

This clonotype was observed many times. The CDR3 here is CASSYSVLAGGNNEQFF. CDR3 DNA: TGTGCCAGCAGTTACTCAGTACTAGCGGGGGGAAACAATGAGCAGTTCTTC. The chain is built from TRBV6-9 and TRBJ2-1; 12 bases map to TRBD2. CDR3 size: 17 residues. With V trimmed by 3 bases and J by 5 bases, 8 bases remained unmatched. In germline, CDR1 is MNHGY, CDR2 SVAAGI.

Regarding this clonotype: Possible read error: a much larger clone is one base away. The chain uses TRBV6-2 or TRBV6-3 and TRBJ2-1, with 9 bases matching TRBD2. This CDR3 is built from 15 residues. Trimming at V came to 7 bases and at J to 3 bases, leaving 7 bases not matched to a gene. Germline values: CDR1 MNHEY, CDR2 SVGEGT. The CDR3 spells CASTAGGSIYNEQFF. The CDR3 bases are TGTGCCAGCACTGCGGGGGGGTCGATCTACAATGAGCAGTTCTTC.

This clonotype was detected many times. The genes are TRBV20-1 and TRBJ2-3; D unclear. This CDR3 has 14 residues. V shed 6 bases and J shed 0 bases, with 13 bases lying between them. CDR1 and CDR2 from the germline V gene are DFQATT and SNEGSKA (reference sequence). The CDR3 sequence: CSAQRPASTDTQYF. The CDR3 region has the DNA TGCAGTGCCCAAAGACCCGCTAGCACAGATACGCAGTATTTT.

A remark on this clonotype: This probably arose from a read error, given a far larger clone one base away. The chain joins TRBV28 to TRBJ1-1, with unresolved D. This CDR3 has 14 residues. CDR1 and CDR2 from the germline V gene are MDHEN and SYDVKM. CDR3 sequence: CASSQLVQVAKALF. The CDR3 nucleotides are TGTGCCAGCAGCCAATTGGTGCAGGTGGCGAAAGCTCTCTTT.

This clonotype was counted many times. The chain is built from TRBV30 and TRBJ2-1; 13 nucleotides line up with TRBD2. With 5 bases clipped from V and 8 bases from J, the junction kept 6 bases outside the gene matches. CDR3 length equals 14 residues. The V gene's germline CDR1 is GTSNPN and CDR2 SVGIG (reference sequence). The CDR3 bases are TGTGCCTGGGGACTAGCGGGAGCTTTCTATGAGCAGTTCTTC. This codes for CAWGLAGAFYEQFF. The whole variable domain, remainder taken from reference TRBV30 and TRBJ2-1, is SQTIHQWPATLVQPVGSPLSLECTVEGTSNPNLYWYRQAAGRGLQLLFYSVGIGQISSEVPQNLSASRPQDRQFILSSKKLLLSDSGFYLCAWGLAGAFYEQFFGPGTRLTVL.

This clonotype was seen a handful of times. The CDR3 protein is CASRNRGLNTEAFF. The CDR3 DNA sequence: TGTGCCAGCAGAAACAGGGGTTTGAACACTGAAGCTTTCTTT. The chain links TRBV27 to TRBJ1-1; 7 nucleotides line up with TRBD1. The V segment lost 6 bases and the J segment 0 bases; nucleotides outside the gene matches: 4. Germline V gives CDR1 MNHEY, CDR2 SMNVEV (reference sequence). The CDR3 covers 14 residues.

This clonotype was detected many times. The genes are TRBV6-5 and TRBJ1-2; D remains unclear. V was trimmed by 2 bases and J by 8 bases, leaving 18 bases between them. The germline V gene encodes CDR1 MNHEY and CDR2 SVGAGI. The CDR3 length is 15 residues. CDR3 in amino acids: CASSYRQVGVMGYTF. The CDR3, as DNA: TGTGCCAGCAGTTACCGGCAGGTCGGAGTTATGGGCTACACCTTC.

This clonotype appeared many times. The CDR3 loop is CASSLGGDRGHQPQHF. CDR3 sequence (DNA): TGTGCCAGCAGCTTAGGGGGGGACAGGGGGCATCAGCCCCAGCATTTT. The V call is TRBV7-6, the J call TRBJ1-5, with 12 bases that match TRBD1. The CDR3 runs 16 residues. CDR1 is SGHVS, CDR2 FNYEAQ, per germline. The V gene end was trimmed by 1 base and the J gene end by 5 bases; junction bases not matched to a gene: 3.

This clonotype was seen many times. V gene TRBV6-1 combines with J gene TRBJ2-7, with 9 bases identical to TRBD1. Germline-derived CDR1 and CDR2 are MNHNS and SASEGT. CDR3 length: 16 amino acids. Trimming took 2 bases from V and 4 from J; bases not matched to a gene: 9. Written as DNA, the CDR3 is TGTGCCAGCAGTGAACGGAAGGGACAGGGAAGTTACGAGCAGTACTTC. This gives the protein CASSERKGQGSYEQYF.

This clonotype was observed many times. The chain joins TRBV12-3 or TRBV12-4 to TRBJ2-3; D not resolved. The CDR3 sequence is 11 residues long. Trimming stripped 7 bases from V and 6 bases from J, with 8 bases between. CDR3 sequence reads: CASIGTDTQYF. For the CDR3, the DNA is TGTGCCAGCATTGGAACGGATACGCAGTATTTT.